The following is a TCR beta chain sequence with its context. This receptor's antigen is unknown. Base quality data are lacking; no much larger clone is found one base away. Per the germline V gene, SGHRS is the CDR1 and YFSETQ is the CDR2. V and J are truncated by 1 base and 4 bases respectively, leaving an intervening sequence of 6 bases. From cysteine to phenylalanine, the CDR3 is 12 amino acids long. Of the read, only the CDR3 DNA is kept; its 36 bases are in frame from base 1. Set within a cohort of healthcare workers in London, UK, this nested case-control study involved weekly PCR testing of nasopharyngeal swabs along with blood sampling. Healthcare workers were recruited during the week of the UK lockdown, between 23 and 31 March 2020, and followed weekly for up to roughly 15 weeks. The data belong to a study of early T cells in non-severe SARS-CoV-2 infection (dated by TCRdb to the early 2020s). Some background on the complete study: Bulk RNA from unsorted whole blood was used for TCR sequencing, so alpha and beta chains could not be paired.

The receptor library was made with 5' RACE. Sequencing relied on a NextSeq 500. The TCR library protocol attached unique molecular identifiers to individual cDNA molecules to correct for sequencing error and PCR bias. Both TCR alpha and beta chains were sequenced, and tight co-correlation was observed between alpha and beta sequence abundances in each sample. For the original study's pipeline: Decombinator V4 was used to annotate the V gene, J gene and CDR3 of the TCR sequences. Expanded TCRs were defined as changing significantly between any two time points under a Poisson model with p below 0.0001. TCR abundances were normalised to the total number of TCRs sequenced in each sample and reported as counts per million. MAIT TCRs were defined by TRAV1-2 paired with TRAJ12, TRAJ20 or TRAJ33, and iNKT TCRs by TRAV10 paired with TRAJ18. VDJdb, accessed on 1 November 2021, was searched for TCRs annotated for CMV, EBV and SARS-CoV-2, and TCRs annotated for more than one antigen were excluded. The public reads were reprocessed in TCRdb via fastp at Q25 and MiXCR, keeping in-frame beta chains. CDR3 protein duplicates are merged, each entry listing the most common genes and DNA. TCRdb's processing, not the study's, gives the V and J calls here. The sample has around 99,000 distinct CDR3 sequences on record, 8.5% to 14% of them singletons. Jointly, the top ten make up roughly 7.5% of the sample.

The full study reports these points: VDJdb matching was skewed toward anti-spike CD8 responses, so virus-specific expansions were likely underestimated and private and CD4 specificities were missed.

Recombination connected TRBV5-1 to TRBJ2-7, with the D gene not confidently named. Material for sequencing was whole blood. This clonotype originated in an adult who was a healthcare worker with PCR-confirmed SARS-CoV-2 infection or an uninfected control (not recorded which). The nucleotides read TGCGCCAGCAGCTTGACAGAGTACGAGCAGTACTTC. This translates into CASSLTEYEQYF.